The 3 T cell receptor beta chains listed next were all sequenced from one sample in a study of neurological immune-mediated disorders. TCRdb analysed the 5' RACE reads with MiXCR anew, one entry per CDR3 protein. Of fewer than 50,000 distinct CDR3 sequences in the sample, about 14% were seen once. Sequenced material: CD4+ T cells from blood. The receptors shown here come from an older woman with HTLV-1-associated myelopathy (HAM/TSP).

In its sample, this clonotype was seen many times. The V call is TRBV5-1, the J call TRBJ1-5; D gene uncertain. Looked up from germline, CDR1 is SGHRS and CDR2 is YFSETQ. The CDR3 has 13 amino acids. Trimming took 0 bases from V and 5 from J, leaving 6 bases between them. CDR3 nucleotide sequence: TGCGCCAGCAGCTTGGGACCTGATCAGCCCCAGCATTTT. This gives the protein CASSLGPDQPQHF.

This clonotype was observed at least ten times. The V and J genes are TRBV5-1 and TRBJ1-2; 10 nucleotides agree with TRBD1. CDR3 length: 15 amino acids. The germline V gene encodes CDR1 SGHRS and CDR2 YFSETQ. V gave up 2 bases and J gave up 7 bases; unmatched junction bases: 8. As DNA, the CDR3 is TGCGCCAGCAGCTTTGAGGGACAGGGGAACGGTGGCTACACCTTC. This codes for CASSFEGQGNGGYTF.

This clonotype was observed many times. The chain links TRBV20-1 to TRBJ2-3; 10 bases fit TRBD2. Germline-derived CDR1 and CDR2 are DFQATT and SNEGSKA (reference sequence). Trimming took 5 bases from V and 4 from J; bases not matched to a gene: 3. This CDR3 contains 13 residues. Here the CDR3 DNA reads TGCAGTGCTCTAGCGGGGGCTTCAGATACGCAGTATTTT. Amino acids: CSALAGASDTQYF.